Below, 8 T cell receptor beta chains from the same sample are listed, as sequenced in a study of graft-versus-host responses after intestinal transplantation. Clones were read by immunoSEQ multiplex PCR, and TCRdb kept only the in-frame ones, dropping some. This table holds more than 70,000 clones, around 90% found once. Antigen specificity for these receptors is unknown. This sample comprised unstimulated CD4+ T cells sorted from spleen or lymph node cells, obtained before intestinal transplant. The receptors come from a human donor who received an intestinal transplant.

The rearrangement uses TRBV9 and TRBJ2-3; TRBD2 matches 7 bases. CDR1 is SGDLS, CDR2 YYNGEE, per germline. The CDR3 totals 15 residues. Trimming cost V 0 bases and J 5 bases; bases outside gene matches: 6. CDR3 nucleotide sequence: TGTGCCAGCAGCGTAGGTCTCAGGGAGGGAGATACGCAGTATTTT. Amino acid sequence: CASSVGLREGDTQYF.

The rearrangement uses TRBV6-1 and TRBJ2-3; D might be TRBD2 (5 bases). With 4 bases removed from V and 6 bases from J, the gap between germline ends came to 8 bases. The CDR3 is 12 residues long. Looked up from germline, CDR1 is MNHNS and CDR2 is SASEGT. The CDR3 reads CASSGPGDTQYF. CDR3 coding DNA: TGTGCCAGCAGTGGCCCGGGGGATACGCAGTATTTT.

The chain couples TRBV27 to TRBJ1-2; TRBD1 matches 8 bases. Trimming took 6 bases from V and 4 from J; bases not matched to a gene: 10. Germline CDR1 and CDR2: MNHEY and SMNVEV (reference sequence). This CDR3 has 15 amino acids. In nucleotides, the CDR3 is TGTGCCAGCAGCCCCAGACAGGGGTACCTCTATGGCTACACCTTC. It specifies CASSPRQGYLYGYTF.

V gene TRBV19 combines with J gene TRBJ1-2, with 9 positions matching TRBD1. This CDR3 spans 14 amino acids. Per germline, CDR1 LNHDA and CDR2 SQIVND (reference sequence). With 4 bases clipped from V and 4 bases from J, the junction kept 4 bases outside the gene matches. The CDR3 DNA follows: TGTGCCAGTAGTACACAGGGGGCGGCCTATGGCTACACCTTC. It is translated as CASSTQGAAYGYTF.

The rearrangement links TRBV28 to TRBJ1-1; possible D gene TRBD1, 6 bases. The CDR3 length is 14 residues. The V and J ends lost 6 bases and 3 bases respectively, with 14 bases between them. The germline V gene encodes CDR1 MDHEN and CDR2 SYDVKM. The CDR3 coding sequence is TGTGCCAGCAGCCCAGGGGACCCGTACACTGAAGCTTTCTTT. It specifies CASSPGDPYTEAFF.

The chain carries TRBV5-1 and TRBJ2-7; TRBD1 aligns across 7 bases. The CDR3 is made up of 13 amino acids. The germline gives CDR1 SGHRS, CDR2 YFSETQ. The J segment lost 3 bases and the V segment lost 4 bases, leaving 4 bases of the junction unmatched. CDR3 sequence (DNA): TGCGCCAGCAGCCAGACAGGGAGCTACGAGCAGTACTTC. This encodes CASSQTGSYEQYF.

The rearrangement joins TRBV6-5 to TRBJ2-2; a possible D gene is TRBD2 (7 bases). The germline V gene has CDR1 MNHEY and CDR2 SVGAGI. The CDR3 extends over 14 amino acids. With 8 bases removed from V and 3 bases from J, the gap between germline ends came to 13 bases. CDR3 loop: CASGRGGHTGELFF. CDR3 bases: TGTGCCAGCGGGAGGGGGGGTCACACCGGGGAGCTGTTTTTT.

This chain uses TRBV9 with TRBJ2-3, with 9 bases aligning to TRBD2. CDR3 length equals 16 residues. The germline CDR1 and CDR2 sequences are SGDLS and YYNGEE. Unmatched junction bases numbered 8, after V lost 3 bases and J lost 3 bases. As DNA, the CDR3 is TGTGCCAGCAGCGCCTATAGCGGGGGCCATACAGATACGCAGTATTTT. This codes for CASSAYSGGHTDTQYF.